The entry below describes one T cell receptor (beta chain). In this sample, this clone turned up once. Its recognized antigen is unknown. Nothing much larger sits one base from this clone, and base qualities are not available. These data come from a study of cytomegalovirus exposure and HLA in healthy donors (dated by TCRdb to the late 2010s). In terms of the full investigation: An earlier analysis of some 600 of the donors reported 276 Gb of sequence data and 117 million unique TCR beta sequences obtained from approximately 180 million T cells. In a later analysis, previously published TCR beta repertoires from 550 to 750 donors were re-analyzed and high-resolution HLA genotyping was added so that TCR occurrence patterns could be studied. HLA typing included class I and class II loci at four-digit resolution. In addition to the first cohort of 666 subjects, a separate validation cohort of approximately 120 different subjects was used. The study was designed to test whether signatures of past pathogen exposure could be identified by cataloging public T cell receptors. Rather than using new phenotypic data, the later analysis identified candidate immune exposures from TCR beta sequences and from how often those sequences occurred across donors. Donor age, sex, ethnicity and CMV serostatus were compiled alongside the repertoire data. An earlier analysis of fewer than 700 of the donors applied high-throughput TCR beta sequencing to assess whether each TCR beta V gene segment acted as functional or pseudogenic. Among 398 genotyped donors of the cohort, an average of roughly 240,000 unique TCR beta nucleotide sequences were sequenced per donor, roughly 20% of them non-productive. All discovery cohort repertoires had been generated on a single sequencing platform. Typing coverage varied by locus: roughly 620-640 donors for A, B, C, DRB1 and DQB1; about 520 for DQA1; more than 600 for DPA1; 400 to 480 for DPB1. The study used immunosequencing to profile the T cell repertoires of approximately 690 subjects and linked those repertoires to cytomegalovirus serostatus. Four or five DR-DQ haplotypes were handled as single units for association and clustering, since linkage in the cohort was strong. Genome-wide SNP genotypes for about three fifths of the roughly 670 donors were used in a later genetic analysis, which treated that subset as a discovery cohort. To predict cytomegalovirus infection status, the study brought together high-throughput TCR immunosequencing, statistical association of individual TCRs with disease status, and machine learning. Of the 300 to 500 genotyped donors, less than 85% were placed in the genetic ancestry cluster associated with self-reported Caucasian donors. An early release covering 500 to 750 HLA-typed donors comprised about 320 gigabases of sequencing data and around 85 million unique TCR sequences. The study at large found these results: Correlated functional status among segregating V segments might be attributable to linkage disequilibrium, but an unknown experimental factor could not be ruled out. A further reported finding was that TCR beta sequences accurately predicted the HLA-A and HLA-B alleles for most subjects in the first cohort. Most TCR sequences were seen in very few donors, while some public TCRs were found in many individuals. It was suggested by the authors that the approach could potentially be generalized to other disease states and immunological phenotypes. Some IMGT-functional V segments, including TRBV6-2 and TRBV6-3, could not be distinguished by the 87-base-pair reads and were therefore excluded. Sequencing depth was assumed to be roughly uniform across donors in the presence/absence analyses, though that assumption may not hold. Three of the identified cytomegalovirus-associated TCR beta chains were confirmed in vitro to be specific for cytomegalovirus antigens. Cytomegalovirus status was reported to be diagnosed by the classifier with high specificity and sensitivity in both the original and validation cohorts. Around 16 rarely observed V segments, including chromosome 9 orphons, were excluded from the earlier analysis of several hundred of the donors because counts were too low. Specific HLA alleles were associated with some 15,000 TCR beta sequences at a false discovery rate of 0.05 in a later analysis. When HLA alleles, especially DR and DQ, strongly co-occurred, attributing TCR associations to individual alleles was difficult. The study gave a list of 150 to 200 TCR beta chains associated with cytomegalovirus. A cluster of highly shared sequence variants was judged likely to represent a technical artifact of the sequencing pipeline. HLA typing was unavailable for some donors at each locus, so association tests used only the typed subset. In a later analysis, HLA-associated TCR beta chains showed more clonal expansion and lower generation probabilities than non-associated chains that were equally common. Only TCR beta chains were sequenced in this cohort, and the absence of alpha or paired-chain data limited detectable features. In a later analysis, TCR association rates were found to vary across HLA loci, with the most associated TCRs seen for DRB1 alleles and the fewest for HLA-C alleles. A later analysis reported that several top co-occurrence clusters appeared linked to parvovirus B19, influenza, CMV and Epstein-Barr virus. In an earlier analysis of about 600 of the donors, most TCR beta V segments appeared in productive rearrangements about 87% or about 30% of the time, broadly matching IMGT annotations. Most CMV-associated TCR beta chains appeared to be HLA-restricted in a later analysis, and the HLA associations seemed to be driven largely by CMV exposure. V-gene and J-gene trimming of TCR beta chains was associated with a missense DCLRE1C variant in a later genetic analysis, and the association was replicated in an independent cohort. A later genetic analysis reported fewer N-insertions in productive TCRs among donors in an Asian-associated ancestry cluster than the roughly 620-donor mean. CMV serostatus was the only immune exposure information available for the cohort.

Library prep was done by the immunoSEQ multiplex PCR assay. A mixture of 60 forward primers for TCR Vbeta segments and 13 reverse primers for TCR Jbeta segments was used in the multiplex PCR. A multiplex PCR assay on genomic DNA amplified the CDR3 region of rearranged TCR beta genes. The Illumina HiSeq System was used to sequence the amplified TCR beta libraries as 87-base-pair reads. As for the authors' bioinformatics: In a later analysis, around 80 million unique TCR beta chains were counted across the roughly 670 repertoires, and about 10 million of these chains were shared by at least two donors. Raw reads were error-corrected and collapsed into unique sequences by a nearest-neighbor algorithm in which closely related sequences were merged to remove PCR and sequencing errors. Alignment of CDR3 sequences to IMGT reference sequences was used to assign V, D and J gene segments. For a sequence to be retained, a match of at least six nucleotides to both a V gene segment and a J gene segment was required. Rearrangements were called productive when the CDR3 lacked stop codons and stayed in frame with V and J; all others were non-productive. Following IMGT convention, CDR3 was defined as the stretch from the second conserved V-encoded cysteine to the conserved J-encoded phenylalanine. The earlier analysis of about 500 of the donors excluded sequences that lacked an unambiguous match to a single V gene segment. An earlier analysis of a few hundred of the donors classified V segments as functional when productive rearrangements were above 56.7% and as segregating when the standard deviation between donors was above 5%. A statistical classification framework was built for diagnosing cytomegalovirus status from the catalog of TCR beta chain sequences. V and J gene assignment, in a later analysis, came from comparing TCR nucleotide sequences with IMGT/GENE-DB human TR gene sequences. In a later analysis, CDR3 sequences and most-parsimonious VDJ recombination scenarios were assigned using the TCRdist pipeline. In a later analysis, every TCR beta chain was defined by the combination of its CDR3 amino acid sequence and its V-gene family, and reads without a unique V-gene family were dropped. In a later analysis, 550 to 650 highly shared, low-generation-probability nucleotide sequences were removed to address suspected cross-contamination and a sequencing artifact. A later analysis calculated a clonal expansion index for each public chain from normalized within-repertoire ranks of inferred template counts. Generation probabilities in a later analysis came from a VDJ recombination model fitted to out-of-frame rearrangements, and those results were checked against IGoR. In a later analysis, TCR-TCR, TCR-HLA and TCR-CMV co-occurrence was scored with hypergeometric tests, and a repertoire-size bias correction was applied to TCR pairs. To estimate false discovery rates, a later analysis permuted the HLA or CMV assignments 20 times. In a later analysis, co-occurring TCRs were grouped with DBSCAN, and TCRdist sequence similarity was added when clustering was performed within HLA-allele-positive subsets. Repertoires with fewer than 30,000 or more than 120,000 public chains were left out of co-occurrence clustering, as were five repertoires with anomalous nucleotide sharing. This immuneACCESS table, as held by TCRdb, lists in-frame sequences with V and J called but not all clones. Of the missing ones, under half trace to an unresolved V gene in checked studies; the others have no known cause. The V and J calls and clone size were taken over from that table, and D and trimming were inferred from the DNA. Counted in this sample were around 250,000 clones; about 90% of them appeared once. Around 1.7% of the sample belongs to the ten largest clones.

The cohort consisted of 600 to 700 healthy bone marrow donors. All cohort members were sampled while nominally healthy, although unrecorded immune exposures were likely present. The donor tested CMV seronegative, placing the donor among the roughly 350 seronegative members of the cohort. A peripheral blood sample was provided by each donor, and peripheral blood mononuclear cells were used for TCR beta sequencing. Genomic DNA was extracted from the blood cell samples with the Qiagen DNeasy Blood Extraction Kit. The germline V gene encodes CDR1 SGHAT and CDR2 FQNNGV. The CDR3 goes from the cysteine to the phenylalanine over 17 residues. Only the CDR3 region is kept as DNA, spanning 51 bases read in frame from base 1. Trimming accounts for 5 bases at V and 3 bases at J, while the number of junction bases matched to no gene is 12.

Rearrangement joined TRBV11-2 to TRBJ1-5, with 8 middle bases fitting TRBD1. The sample comprised PBMCs. The clonotype was recovered from a girl aged 2-9 years in good health and CMV-seronegative. The CDR3 region has the sequence CASSQGQGLGDNQPQHF. In nucleotide form, the sequence is TGTGCCAGCAGCCAAGGACAGGGTCTTGGGGACAATCAGCCCCAGCATTTT.